Listed here are 22 T cell receptor beta chains from one sample, sequenced in a study of control samples from healthy donors and cancer patients. Only in-frame clones appear in the TCRdb table, and some are missing; sequencing was by immunoSEQ multiplex PCR. The repertoire consists of over 100,000 clones, with around nine tenths occurring once and the leading ten covering less than 6%. Sequences were obtained from blood. The receptors were gathered from a man aged 18 to 30 in good health.

This chain joins TRBV6-1 and TRBJ2-4; D call uncertain. Germline V gene sequence: CDR1 MNHNS, CDR2 SASEGT. V gave up 2 bases and J gave up 9 bases, with 8 bases separating them. CDR3 size: 12 residues. The CDR3: CASSEQIRIQYF. CDR3 sequence (DNA): TGTGCCAGCAGTGAACAAATTCGCATTCAGTACTTC.

This clone was detected once. The V and J genes are TRBV29-1 and TRBJ1-3; no definite D call. The CDR3 has 12 amino acids. Trimming left V 7 bases short and J 0 bases short, with 7 bases between. The germline CDR1 and CDR2 sequences are SQVTM and ANQGSEA. The CDR3, as DNA: TGCAGCGCTTTATACTCTGGAAACACCATATATTTT. Protein product: CSALYSGNTIYF.

The J gene is TRBJ2-7, the V gene TRBV6-1; D call uncertain. CDR1 is MNHNS, CDR2 SASEGT, per germline. Trimming removed 2 bases from V and 7 bases from J, with 12 bases in between. CDR3 size: 13 residues. The CDR3 loop reads CASSESWALEQYF. Written as DNA, the CDR3 is TGTGCCAGCAGTGAATCGTGGGCCCTGGAGCAGTACTTC.

The V gene is TRBV19, the J gene TRBJ2-7; D is ambiguous. The CDR3 is 19 amino acids. V lost 4 bases to trimming and J lost 3 bases, with 28 bases between them. Germline V gives CDR1 LNHDA, CDR2 SQIVND (reference sequence). CDR3 bases: TGTGCCAGTAGTAACCCCATTACCCCCCATGGGATTCGTGTCTACGAGCAGTACTTC. Translated, it gives CASSNPITPHGIRVYEQYF. Filled out from reference TRBV19 and TRBJ2-7, the complete variable domain reads DGGITQSPKYLFRKEGQNVTLSCEQNLNHDAMYWYRQDPGQGLRLIYYSQIVNDFQKGDIAEGYSVSREKKESFPLTVTSAQKNPTAFYLCASSNPITPHGIRVYEQYFGPGTRLTVT.

This chain connects TRBV5-1 to TRBJ2-3; TRBD1 aligns across 12 bases. Per the germline V gene, CDR1 is SGHRS and CDR2 is YFSETQ. CDR3 size: 17 residues. V lost 4 bases and J lost 1; bases outside the gene matches: 7. In DNA form, the CDR3 reads TGCGCCAGCAGCCCCTTGGGGACAGGGGGCGGCACAGATACGCAGTATTTT. As protein: CASSPLGTGGGTDTQYF.

The V and J genes are TRBV21-1 and TRBJ1-5. TRBV21-1 is classified as a pseudogene. This CDR3 is built from 21 residues. The CDR3 bases are TGTGCCAGCAGCAAAGCATTACGGATCGGGGCAGGGACCTATTGCAATCAGCCCCAGCATTTT. Its translation: CASSKALRIGAGTYCNQPQHF.

V is TRBV7-9 and J is TRBJ1-3; D unresolved. Germline V CDR1 and CDR2: SEHNR, FQNEAQ (reference sequence). This CDR3 is built from 16 residues. The V and J ends lost 6 bases and 0 bases respectively, with 15 bases between them. The CDR3 DNA reads TGTGCCAGCAGTTGGGGTCTTGAGTCCTCTGGAAACACCATATATTTT. This codes for CASSWGLESSGNTIYF.

The table lists this clone with a few counts. This sequence joins TRBV5-1 and TRBJ1-2; no reliable D call. The CDR3 is made up of 13 amino acids. V was trimmed by 5 bases and J by 0 bases, leaving 8 bases between them. Per germline, CDR1 SGHRS and CDR2 YFSETQ. The CDR3 nucleotides read TGCGCCAGCAGTTTTTCAGCTAACTATGGCTACACCTTC. Its protein is CASSFSANYGYTF.

The chain links TRBV5-1 to TRBJ1-1; D is ambiguous. V gave up 0 bases and J gave up 0 bases, with 9 bases separating them. CDR1 SGHRS and CDR2 YFSETQ come from the germline V gene. This CDR3 has 15 amino acids. The CDR3 DNA reads as TGCGCCAGCAGCTTGGGCGGCAGTCTGAACACTGAAGCTTTCTTT. The encoded protein is CASSLGGSLNTEAFF.

This clone has a handful of counts. The rearrangement joins TRBV6-6 to TRBJ1-1; D is unresolved. The germline V gene encodes CDR1 MNHNY and CDR2 SVGAGI (reference sequence). V was shortened by 2 bases and J by 1 base, with 5 bases between the two germline ends. The CDR3 is 13 amino acids. The CDR3 nucleotides are TGTGCCAGCAGTTACGGCGAGAACACTGAAGCTTTCTTT. This sequence encodes CASSYGENTEAFF.

V gene TRBV29-1 combines with J gene TRBJ2-7, with 11 nucleotides matching TRBD1. There are 13 residues in the CDR3. The V gene's germline CDR1 is SQVTM and CDR2 ANQGSEA. V shed 4 bases, J shed 2 bases, and the junction held 1 base outside the gene matches. The DNA for the CDR3 is TGCAGCGTTGTGGGACAGGGGGCCTACGAGCAGTACTTC. As protein: CSVVGQGAYEQYF.

CDR3 amino acids: CASSVGTSYEQYF. The CDR3 DNA sequence: TGTGCCAGCAGCGTAGGGACCTCCTACGAGCAGTACTTC. The rearrangement joins TRBV9 to TRBJ2-7; D remains ambiguous. The CDR3 runs to 13 residues. In germline, CDR1 is SGDLS, CDR2 YYNGEE. V gave up 0 bases and J gave up 0 bases, with 4 bases separating them.

V gene TRBV7-2 combines with J gene TRBJ2-2, with a possible D match to TRBD1 (6 bases). V was shortened by 6 bases and J by 1 base, with 12 bases between the two germline ends. The CDR3 runs 15 residues. Germline values: CDR1 SGHTA, CDR2 FQGNSA. The CDR3 loop reads CASRRDRQNTGELFF. The CDR3, as DNA: TGTGCCAGCAGACGAGACAGGCAGAACACCGGGGAGCTGTTTTTT. The whole variable domain, remainder taken from reference TRBV7-2 and TRBJ2-2, is GAGVSQSPSNKVTEKGKDVELRCDPISGHTALYWYRQSLGQGLEFLIYFQGNSAPDKSGLPSDRFSAERTGGSVSTLTIQRTQQEDSAVYLCASRRDRQNTGELFFGEGSRLTVL.

This sequence joins TRBV10-3 and TRBJ2-3; the D is unclear. Germline V gives CDR1 ENHRY, CDR2 SYGVKD. The V end was cut by 3 bases, the J end by 0 bases, with 7 bases between. The CDR3 sequence is 14 residues long. The CDR3 here is CAISDFSSTDTQYF. The CDR3 nucleotides read TGTGCCATCAGTGATTTTTCTAGCACAGATACGCAGTATTTT.

The chain has TRBV9 and TRBJ2-2; TRBD2 aligns across 8 bases. Trimming at V came to 3 bases and at J to 5 bases, leaving 3 bases not matched to a gene. The CDR3 length is 14 residues. Germline V CDR1 and CDR2: SGDLS, YYNGEE. Written as DNA, the CDR3 is TGTGCCAGCAGCGCACTAGCGGAGACCGGGGAGCTGTTTTTT. Translated: CASSALAETGELFF.

V gene TRBV7-9 combines with J gene TRBJ2-2; 10 nucleotides align to TRBD2. J lost 6 bases, V lost 7 bases, and 2 bases had no gene match. There are 13 residues in the CDR3. Germline V gene lookup returns CDR1 SEHNR and CDR2 FQNEAQ (reference sequence). Written as DNA, the CDR3 is TGTGCCAGCAAGCGGGGGGGTCCCGGGGAGCTGTTTTTT. It encodes CASKRGGPGELFF.

The chain combines TRBV2 with TRBJ1-6, with 7 bases that match TRBD1. V trimming: 8 bases; J trimming: 0 bases; junction bases outside the gene matches: 4. The V gene's germline CDR1 is SNHLY and CDR2 FYNNEI. This CDR3 is built from 15 residues. CDR3 in amino acids: CASLGQNSYNSPLHF. CDR3 nucleotide sequence: TGTGCCAGCCTGGGACAGAACTCCTATAATTCACCCCTCCACTTT.

The CDR3: CSASRGADQAEQFF. CDR3 in DNA: TGCAGTGCTAGTCGCGGGGCCGATCAAGCTGAGCAGTTCTTC. The J gene is TRBJ2-1, the V gene TRBV20-1, with D tentatively TRBD2 (6 bases). Germline V CDR1 and CDR2: DFQATT, SNEGSKA (reference sequence). The V end lost 3 bases, the J end lost 9 bases, and 18 bases lay between the germline ends. The CDR3 loop spans 14 amino acids.

This clone was observed once. The rearrangement joins TRBV3-1 (or the pseudogene TRBV3-2) to TRBJ2-7, with D possibly being TRBD1 (6 bases). V gave up 2 bases and J gave up 7 bases, with 12 bases separating them. The germline gives CDR1 LGHDT, CDR2 YNNKEL (reference sequence). There are 13 residues in the CDR3. Written as DNA, the CDR3 is TGTGCCAGCAGCCAACTTTCGAGGGGGGAGCAGTACTTC. This codes for CASSQLSRGEQYF.

This chain joins TRBV27 and TRBJ2-3; 9 positions agree with TRBD2. The junction had 8 bases not matched to a gene; V was cut back by 5 bases and J by 5 bases. Per germline, CDR1 MNHEY and CDR2 SMNVEV (reference sequence). The CDR3 covers 15 residues. CDR3: CASSTAGGHKDTQYF. The DNA of the CDR3 is TGTGCCAGCAGTACCGCGGGGGGGCATAAAGATACGCAGTATTTT.

This chain uses TRBV2 with TRBJ2-7, with D tentatively TRBD2 (5 bases). The germline V gene has CDR1 SNHLY and CDR2 FYNNEI. The CDR3 is 13 amino acids. The germline V and J ends were trimmed by 4 bases and 6 bases, with 13 bases remaining between them. The CDR3 DNA sequence: TGTGCCAGCAGTGTTCTTTCGGGGAGCGAGCAGTACTTC. Its translation is CASSVLSGSEQYF.

The rearrangement joins TRBV12-3 or TRBV12-4 to TRBJ2-1; TRBD1 matches at 8 bases. The CDR3 totals 13 residues. Unmatched junction bases numbered 4, after V lost 7 bases and J lost 5 bases. CDR3 DNA: TGTGCCAGCACCGCGACAGGGGACAATGAGCAGTTCTTC. Translation gives CASTATGDNEQFF.